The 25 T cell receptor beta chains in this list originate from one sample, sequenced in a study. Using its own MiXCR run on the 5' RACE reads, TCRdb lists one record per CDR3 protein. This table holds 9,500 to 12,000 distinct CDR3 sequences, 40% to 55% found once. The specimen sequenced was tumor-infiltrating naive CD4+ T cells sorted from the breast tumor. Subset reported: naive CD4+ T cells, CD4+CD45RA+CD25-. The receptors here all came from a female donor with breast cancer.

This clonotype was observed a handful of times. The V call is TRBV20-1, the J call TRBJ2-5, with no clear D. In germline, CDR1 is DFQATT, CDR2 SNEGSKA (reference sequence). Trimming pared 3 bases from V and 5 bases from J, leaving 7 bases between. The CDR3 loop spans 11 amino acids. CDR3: CSASWGETQYF. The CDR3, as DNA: TGCAGTGCTAGCTGGGGTGAGACCCAGTACTTC.

The CDR3 here is CASSQEGSQPQHF. CDR3 in DNA: TGTGCCAGCAGCCAAGAAGGCAGTCAGCCCCAGCATTTT. V is TRBV4-2 and J is TRBJ1-5; D gene ambiguous. V was clipped by 0 bases and J by 6 bases, with 6 bases between them. The CDR3 extends over 13 amino acids. The V gene's germline CDR1 is LGHNA and CDR2 YNFKEQ.

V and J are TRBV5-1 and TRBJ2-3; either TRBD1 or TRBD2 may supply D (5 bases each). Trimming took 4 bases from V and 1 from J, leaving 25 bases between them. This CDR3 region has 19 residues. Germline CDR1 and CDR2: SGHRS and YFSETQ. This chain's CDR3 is CASSPMGVGRMSGTDTQYF. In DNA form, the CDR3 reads TGCGCCAGCAGCCCAATGGGGGTCGGCAGAATGAGTGGCACAGATACGCAGTATTTT.

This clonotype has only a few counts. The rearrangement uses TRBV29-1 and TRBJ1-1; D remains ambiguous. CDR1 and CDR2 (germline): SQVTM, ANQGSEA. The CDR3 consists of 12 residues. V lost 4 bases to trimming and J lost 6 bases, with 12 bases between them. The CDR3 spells CSVALYDSEAFF. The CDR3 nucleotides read TGCAGCGTTGCGCTATATGATTCTGAAGCTTTCTTT.

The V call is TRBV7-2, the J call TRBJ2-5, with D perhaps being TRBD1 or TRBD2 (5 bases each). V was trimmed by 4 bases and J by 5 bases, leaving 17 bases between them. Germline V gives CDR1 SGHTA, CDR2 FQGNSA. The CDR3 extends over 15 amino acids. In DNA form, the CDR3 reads TGTGCCAGCAGCTGGCAGCAGAGGGGCGGTGAGACCCAGTACTTC. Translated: CASSWQQRGGETQYF. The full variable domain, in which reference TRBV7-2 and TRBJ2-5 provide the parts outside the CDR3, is GAGVSQSPSNKVTEKGKDVELRCDPISGHTALYWYRQSLGQGLEFLIYFQGNSAPDKSGLPSDRFSAERTGGSVSTLTIQRTQQEDSAVYLCASSWQQRGGETQYFGPGTRLLVL.

CDR3 nucleotide sequence: TGTGCCATCAGATCCAGCTCTAATGAAAAACTGTTTTTT. This gives the protein CAIRSSSNEKLFF. The chain employs TRBV10-3 and TRBJ1-4, with unresolved D. The germline gives CDR1 ENHRY, CDR2 SYGVKD. This CDR3 spans 13 amino acids. The ends were cut back, 6 bases at V and 3 bases at J, with 8 bases in the middle.

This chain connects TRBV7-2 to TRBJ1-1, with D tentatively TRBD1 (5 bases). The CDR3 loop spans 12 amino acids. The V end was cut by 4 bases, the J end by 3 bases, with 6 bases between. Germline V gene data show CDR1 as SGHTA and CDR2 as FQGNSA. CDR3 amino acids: CASSWGHTEAFF. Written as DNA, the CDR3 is TGTGCCAGCAGCTGGGGACACACTGAAGCTTTCTTT.

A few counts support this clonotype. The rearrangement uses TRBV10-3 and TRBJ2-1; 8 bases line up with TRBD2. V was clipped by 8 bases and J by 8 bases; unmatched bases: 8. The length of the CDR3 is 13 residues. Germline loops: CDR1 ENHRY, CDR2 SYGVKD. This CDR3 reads CAIQAGASDEQFF. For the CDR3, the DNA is TGTGCCATCCAAGCGGGAGCATCTGATGAGCAGTTCTTC.

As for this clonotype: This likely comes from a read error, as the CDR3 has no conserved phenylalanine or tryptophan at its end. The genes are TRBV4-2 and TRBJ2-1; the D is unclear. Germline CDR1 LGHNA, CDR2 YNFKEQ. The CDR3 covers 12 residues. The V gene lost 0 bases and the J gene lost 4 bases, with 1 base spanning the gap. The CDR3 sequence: CASSQEYNEQFS. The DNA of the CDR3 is TGTGCCAGCAGCCAAGAGTACAATGAGCAGTTCTCC.

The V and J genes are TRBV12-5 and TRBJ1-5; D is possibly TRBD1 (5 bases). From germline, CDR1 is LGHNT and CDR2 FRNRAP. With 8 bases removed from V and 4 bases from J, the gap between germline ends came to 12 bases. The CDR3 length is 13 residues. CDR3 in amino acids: CASIGGGNQPQHF. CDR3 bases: TGTGCTAGTATCGGGGGGGGGAATCAGCCCCAGCATTTT.

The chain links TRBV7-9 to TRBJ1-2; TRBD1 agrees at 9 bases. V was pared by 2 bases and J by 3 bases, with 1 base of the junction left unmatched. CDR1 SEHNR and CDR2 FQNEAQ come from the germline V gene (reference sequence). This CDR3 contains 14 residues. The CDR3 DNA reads TGTGCCAGCAGCTTACGGACAGGGGACTATGGCTACACCTTC. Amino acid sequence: CASSLRTGDYGYTF.

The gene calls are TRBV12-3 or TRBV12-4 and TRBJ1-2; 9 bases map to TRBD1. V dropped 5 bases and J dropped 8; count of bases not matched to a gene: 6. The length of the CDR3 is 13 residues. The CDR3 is CASSPRTGDGYTF. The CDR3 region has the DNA TGTGCCAGCAGTCCTCGGACAGGGGACGGCTACACCTTC.

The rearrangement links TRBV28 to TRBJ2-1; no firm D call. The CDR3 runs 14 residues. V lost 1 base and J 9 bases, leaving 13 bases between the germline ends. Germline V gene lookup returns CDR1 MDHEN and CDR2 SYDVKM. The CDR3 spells CASSLSEIETEQFF. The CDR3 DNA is TGTGCCAGCAGTTTATCGGAGATAGAAACTGAGCAGTTCTTC. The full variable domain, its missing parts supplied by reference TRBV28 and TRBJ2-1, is DVKVTQSSRYLVKRTGEKVFLECVQDMDHENMFWYRQDPGLGLRLIYFSYDVKMKEKGDIPEGYSVSREKKERFSLILESASTNQTSMYLCASSLSEIETEQFFGPGTRLTVL.

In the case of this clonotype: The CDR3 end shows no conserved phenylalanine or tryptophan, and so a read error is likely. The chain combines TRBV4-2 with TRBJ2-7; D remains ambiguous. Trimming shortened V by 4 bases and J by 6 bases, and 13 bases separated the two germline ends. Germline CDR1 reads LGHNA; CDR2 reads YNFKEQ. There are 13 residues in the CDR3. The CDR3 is CASSPSEMAEQYS. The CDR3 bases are TGTGCCAGCAGCCCTTCCGAGATGGCCGAGCAGTACTCC.

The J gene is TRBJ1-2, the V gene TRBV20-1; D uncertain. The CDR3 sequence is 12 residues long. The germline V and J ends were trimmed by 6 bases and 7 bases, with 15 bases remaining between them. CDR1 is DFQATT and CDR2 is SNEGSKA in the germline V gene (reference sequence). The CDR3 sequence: CSAVENIAGYTF. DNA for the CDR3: TGCAGTGCGGTCGAAAACATTGCTGGCTACACCTTC.

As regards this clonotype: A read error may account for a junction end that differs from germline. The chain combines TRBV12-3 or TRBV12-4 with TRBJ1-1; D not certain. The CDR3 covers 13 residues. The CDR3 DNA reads TGTGCCAGCAGTTTAAGAGCAAACACTGAAGCCTTCTTT. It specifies CASSLRANTEAFF.

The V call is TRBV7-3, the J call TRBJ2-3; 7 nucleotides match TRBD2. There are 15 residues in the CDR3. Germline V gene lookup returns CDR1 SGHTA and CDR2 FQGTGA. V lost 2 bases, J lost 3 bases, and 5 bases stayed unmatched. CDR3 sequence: CASSLGGGRTDTQYF. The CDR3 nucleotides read TGTGCCAGCAGCTTAGGTGGCGGGAGAACAGATACGCAGTATTTT.

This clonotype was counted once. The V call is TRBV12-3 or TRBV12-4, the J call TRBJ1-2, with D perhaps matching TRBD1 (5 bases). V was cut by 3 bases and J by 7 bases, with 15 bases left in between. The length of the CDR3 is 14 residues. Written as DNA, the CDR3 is TGTGCCAGCAGTTTCGGGCCCGGGACTCGTGGCTACACCTTC. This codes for CASSFGPGTRGYTF.

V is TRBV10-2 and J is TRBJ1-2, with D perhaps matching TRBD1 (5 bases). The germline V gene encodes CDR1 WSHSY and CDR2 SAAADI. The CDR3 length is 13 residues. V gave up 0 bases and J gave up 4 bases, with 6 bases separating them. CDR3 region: CASSESGTYGYTF. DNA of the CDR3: TGCGCCAGCAGTGAGTCGGGGACCTATGGCTACACCTTC.

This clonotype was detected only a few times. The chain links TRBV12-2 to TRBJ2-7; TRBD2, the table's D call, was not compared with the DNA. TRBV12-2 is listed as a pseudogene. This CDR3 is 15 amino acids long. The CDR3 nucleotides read TGTGCAAGTCGCTTAACTAGCGGGACCTCCTACGAGCAGTACTTC. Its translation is CASRLTSGTSYEQYF.

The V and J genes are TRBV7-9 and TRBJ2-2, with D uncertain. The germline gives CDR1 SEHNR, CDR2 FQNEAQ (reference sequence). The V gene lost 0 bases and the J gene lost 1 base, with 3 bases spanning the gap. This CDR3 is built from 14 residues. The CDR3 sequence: CASSLAVNTGELFF. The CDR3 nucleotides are TGTGCCAGCAGCTTAGCGGTGAACACCGGGGAGCTGTTTTTT. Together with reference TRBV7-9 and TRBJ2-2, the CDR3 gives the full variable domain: DTGVSQNPRHKITKRGQNVTFRCDPISEHNRLYWYRQTLGQGPEFLTYFQNEAQLEKSRLLSDRFSAERPKGSFSTLEIQRTEQGDSAMYLCASSLAVNTGELFFGEGSRLTVL.

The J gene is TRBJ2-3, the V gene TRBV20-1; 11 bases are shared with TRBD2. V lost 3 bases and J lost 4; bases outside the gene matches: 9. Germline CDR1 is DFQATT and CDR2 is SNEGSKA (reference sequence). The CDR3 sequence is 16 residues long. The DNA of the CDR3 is TGCAGTGCTAGGGCCATAGCGGGAGGGGGGGCAGATACGCAGTATTTT. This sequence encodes CSARAIAGGGADTQYF.

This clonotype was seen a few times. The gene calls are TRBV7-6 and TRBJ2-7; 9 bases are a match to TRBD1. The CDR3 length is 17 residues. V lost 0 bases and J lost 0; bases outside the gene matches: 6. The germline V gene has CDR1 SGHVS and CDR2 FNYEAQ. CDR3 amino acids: CASSLATGQGSSYEQYF. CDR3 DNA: TGTGCCAGCAGCTTAGCTACTGGACAGGGGAGCTCCTACGAGCAGTACTTC. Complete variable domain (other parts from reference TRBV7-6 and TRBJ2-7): GAGVSQSPRYKVTKRGQDVALRCDPISGHVSLYWYRQALGQGPEFLTYFNYEAQQDKSGLPNDRFSAERPEGSISTLTIQRTEQRDSAMYRCASSLATGQGSSYEQYFGPGTRLTVT.

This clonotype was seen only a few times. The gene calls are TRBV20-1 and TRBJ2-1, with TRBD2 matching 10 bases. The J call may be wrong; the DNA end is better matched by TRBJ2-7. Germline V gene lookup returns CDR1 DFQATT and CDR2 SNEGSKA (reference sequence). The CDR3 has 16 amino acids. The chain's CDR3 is CSVNQAGTSESNEQYF. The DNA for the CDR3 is TGCAGCGTTAATCAAGCCGGGACTAGCGAGAGCAATGAGCAGTACTTC.

The CDR3 here is CASSDPSRRNEQFF. CDR3 DNA sequence: TGTGCCAGCAGTGACCCTAGTAGGAGAAATGAGCAGTTCTTC. The chain links TRBV27 to TRBJ2-1, with D unclear. Germline-derived CDR1 and CDR2 are MNHEY and SMNVEV (reference sequence). This CDR3 contains 14 residues. V dropped 5 bases and J dropped 7 bases, with 15 bases sitting between them.